The source of this TCR beta chain is a study of CD8 T cells in Susac syndrome. Trimming at V came to 4 bases and at J to 4 bases, leaving 8 bases not matched to a gene. The CDR3 runs to 14 residues. Germline loops: CDR1 SQVTM, CDR2 ANQGSEA. For this clonotype: The antigen is not known.

Study results and limitations: It was acknowledged in the study that the number of individuals who were included in its TCR sequencing and HLA analysis was relatively small.

RNA in amounts of roughly 0.45 to 1 ug was reverse transcribed with random hexamers. It was immunoSEQ multiplex PCR that amplified TCR beta CDR3 across 54 Vbeta and 13 Jbeta. TCRdb re-called the immunoSEQ multiplex PCR reads through MiXCR, storing one row per CDR3 protein. The sample lists roughly 140,000 distinct CDR3 sequences, roughly 95% occurring once. The specimen was CD8+ T cells from PBMCs. The V call is TRBV29-1, the J call TRBJ2-7, with TRBD1 matching over 9 bases. The sequence came from a human donor with multiple sclerosis. CDR3 DNA sequence: TGCAGCGTTGCGCTACAGGGGGCTGGGTACGAGCAGTACTTC. This translates into CSVALQGAGYEQYF.